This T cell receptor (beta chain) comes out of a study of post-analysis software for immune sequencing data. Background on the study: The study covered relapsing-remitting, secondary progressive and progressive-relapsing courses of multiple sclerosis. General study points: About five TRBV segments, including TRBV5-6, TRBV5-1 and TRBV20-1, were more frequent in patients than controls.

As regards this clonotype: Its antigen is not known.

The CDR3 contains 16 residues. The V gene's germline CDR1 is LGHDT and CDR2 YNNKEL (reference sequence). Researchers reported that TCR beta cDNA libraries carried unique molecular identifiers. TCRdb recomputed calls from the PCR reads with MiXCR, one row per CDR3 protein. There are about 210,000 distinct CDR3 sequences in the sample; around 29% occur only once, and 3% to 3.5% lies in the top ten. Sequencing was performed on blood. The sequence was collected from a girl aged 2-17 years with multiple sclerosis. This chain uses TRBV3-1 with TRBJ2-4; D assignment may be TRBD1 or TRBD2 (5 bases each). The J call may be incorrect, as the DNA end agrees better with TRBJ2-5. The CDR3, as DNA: TGTGCCAGCAGCCTACCACCGAGACCCGAGGGGGAGACCCAGTACTTC. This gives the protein CASSLPPRPEGETQYF.